This TCR beta chain was identified in a study of blood T cell repertoires in COVID-19. Across the study: The samples span acute and convalescent COVID-19 from the United States, Italy and Spain. T cells, B-cell-depleted T cells, or PBMCs supplied cDNA or gDNA.

Per the original methods: It was from reference gene primer amplification that nucleated cell counts were estimated. The table came from immunoSEQ multiplex PCR; TCRdb's copy has only in-frame clones and leaves some out. V and J calls and clone size are copied from that table; D and trimming were computed from the DNA. This table has 72,000 or so clones, about three quarters appearing once. This CDR3 comprises 14 residues. V lost 3 bases and J lost 7, with 14 bases in between. Germline V CDR1 and CDR2: SGHRS, YFSETQ. The sequenced material came from peripheral blood. The sequence was obtained from a human donor in a cohort sampled during active COVID-19. The chain recombines TRBV5-1 with TRBJ2-1, with D possibly being TRBD2 (5 bases). CDR3 protein: CASSSGIMGNEQFF. CDR3 DNA: TGCGCCAGCAGCTCCGGGATAATGGGAAATGAGCAGTTCTTC.